This record covers a single T cell receptor beta chain. This entry comes from a study of T cell responses to AZD1222 COVID-19 vaccine. CDR1 is MNHEY and CDR2 is SVGAGI in the germline V gene. With 2 bases removed from V and 0 bases from J, the gap between germline ends came to 7 bases. This CDR3 has 14 residues. Repertoires were generated with immunoSEQ multiplex PCR, while TCRdb's copy carries only in-frame clones and drops some. This table holds under 150,000 clones, over 85% found once. The chain is built from TRBV6-5 and TRBJ1-1; D remains ambiguous. The TCR sequence derives from an adult who received the AZD1222 COVID-19 vaccine. This material consisted of peripheral blood, taken 28 days after the second AZD1222 dose. CDR3 sequence reads: CASSYEAMNTEAFF. CDR3 bases: TGTGCCAGCAGTTACGAGGCCATGAACACTGAAGCTTTCTTT.